Below, one TCR beta chain is given with its context. From the RT-PCR reads, TCRdb called clonotypes with MiXCR, one entry per CDR3 protein. The sample lists almost 700,000 distinct CDR3 sequences; 13% to 15% were seen once. The CDR3 length is 15 residues. Germline lookup yields CDR1 SGHTA and CDR2 FQGNSA. The V end lost 5 bases, the J end lost 9 bases, and 22 bases lay between the germline ends. Source material: memory CD4+ T cells from blood. This sequence originates from a female donor in good health, serving as a healthy control. The J gene is TRBJ2-5, the V gene TRBV7-2; D is possibly TRBD1 (6 bases). The CDR3 bases are TGTGCCAGCAGCAGAGAAAGCACAGGGACCCGTCCCCAGTACTTC. It yields the protein CASSRESTGTRPQYF.